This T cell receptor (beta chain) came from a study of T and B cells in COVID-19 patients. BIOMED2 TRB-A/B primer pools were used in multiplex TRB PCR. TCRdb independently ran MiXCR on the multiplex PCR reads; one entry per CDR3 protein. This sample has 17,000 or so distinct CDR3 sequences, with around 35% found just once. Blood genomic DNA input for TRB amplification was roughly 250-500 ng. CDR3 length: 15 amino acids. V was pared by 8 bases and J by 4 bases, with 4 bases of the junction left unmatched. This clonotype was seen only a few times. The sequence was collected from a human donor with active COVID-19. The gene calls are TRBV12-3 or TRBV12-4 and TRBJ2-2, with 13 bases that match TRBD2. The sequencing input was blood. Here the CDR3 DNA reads TGTGCCAGCGATACTAGCGGGGGGGCCACCGGGGAGCTGTTTTTT. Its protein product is CASDTSGGATGELFF.